This T cell receptor beta chain was identified in a study of cytomegalovirus exposure and HLA in healthy donors. J lost 1 base, V lost 5 bases, and 9 bases had no gene match. The length of the CDR3 is 17 residues. Per germline, CDR1 SGHTA and CDR2 FQGTGA. Regarding the study as a whole: Other equally common chains were less clonally expanded than HLA-associated TCR beta chains, a later analysis showed. Apart from CMV serostatus, no immune exposure information was available.

The primer mix had 60 Vbeta and 13 Jbeta primers. Profiling relied on immunoSEQ multiplex PCR, and the TCRdb table lists in-frame clones only, not all of them. The sample yields fewer than 200,000 clones, roughly 9.4% seen once. This clone was picked up a small number of times. Its target is unknown. This chain uses TRBV7-3 with TRBJ2-3; TRBD2 agrees at 10 bases. The sample was PBMCs. The receptor was isolated from a woman in her 30s in good health and CMV-seropositive. CDR3 loop: CASSPTLAGVGTDTQYF. DNA for the CDR3: TGTGCCAGCAGCCCAACCCTAGCGGGAGTAGGCACAGATACGCAGTATTTT.